This T cell receptor beta chain was captured by sequencing in a study of T cell repertoires in cytomegalovirus infection. Findings of the study overall: There were carriers of CMV plus the relevant HLA, and cumulative public TCR beta family frequency identified them.

TCRdb passed the reads through MiXCR, listing each CDR3 protein once. The sample records approximately 180,000 distinct CDR3 sequences, about 18% being singletons. The sample holds a few counts of this clonotype. Its antigen is undetermined. This clonotype originated in a human donor in good health (CMV status not recorded). Some clones in this sample may be carry-over from other donors' samples. Sequences were obtained from CD8+ T cells from PBMCs.

CDR3 DNA: TGTGCCAGCAGCTTAGGTGGAGAAAACCACGAGCAGTACTTC. This gives the protein CASSLGGENHEQYF. V usage is TRBV7-8 and J usage is TRBJ2-7, with unresolved D. Germline CDR1 reads SGHVS; CDR2 reads FQNEAQ. Trimming pared 1 base from V and 5 bases from J, leaving 12 bases between. The CDR3 has 14 amino acids. Based on the CDR3 plus reference TRBV7-8 and TRBJ2-7, the full variable domain is GAGVSQSPRYKVAKRGQDVALRCDPISGHVSLFWYQQALGQGPEFLTYFQNEAQLDKSGLPSDRFFAERPEGSVSTLKIQRTQQEDSAVYLCASSLGGENHEQYFGPGTRLTVT.